One and the same sample provided the 19 T cell receptor beta chains below, sequenced in a study of T cell responses to AZD1222 COVID-19 vaccine. The table came from immunoSEQ multiplex PCR; TCRdb's copy has only in-frame clones and leaves some out. The data hold around 120,000 clones, with roughly 84% observed a single time. Here the sequenced sample was peripheral blood, taken 28 days after the second AZD1222 dose. The receptors originated from an adult who received the AZD1222 COVID-19 vaccine.

This rearrangement joins TRBV24-1 to TRBJ2-3; TRBD2 matches at 7 bases. The V gene's germline CDR1 is KGHDR and CDR2 SFDVKD. The CDR3 has 15 residues. V dropped 9 bases and J dropped 1; count of bases not matched to a gene: 9. The CDR3 is CATAERGLGTDTQYF. The CDR3 DNA is TGTGCCACCGCGGAGCGGGGACTTGGCACAGATACGCAGTATTTT.

The chain employs TRBV5-6 and TRBJ1-1; D gene uncertain. V was shortened by 2 bases and J by 1 base, with 15 bases between the two germline ends. CDR1 SGHDT and CDR2 YYEEEE come from the germline V gene. This CDR3 is 16 amino acids long. The CDR3 is CASSFAPGKRNTEAFF. In DNA form, the CDR3 reads TGTGCCAGCAGCTTCGCACCCGGCAAGCGGAACACTGAAGCTTTCTTT. Together with reference TRBV5-6 and TRBJ1-1, the CDR3 gives the full variable domain: DAGVTQSPTHLIKTRGQQVTLRCSPKSGHDTVSWYQQALGQGPQFIFQYYEEEERQRGNFPDRFSGHQFPNYSSELNVNALLLGDSALYLCASSFAPGKRNTEAFFGQGTRLTVV.

This chain links TRBV12-3 or TRBV12-4 with TRBJ1-1; D not resolved. CDR3 length: 12 amino acids. The V and J ends lost 3 bases and 0 bases respectively, with 2 bases between them. CDR3 nucleotides: TGTGCCAGCAGTTTCTTGAACACTGAAGCTTTCTTT. The encoded protein is CASSFLNTEAFF.

The count of this clone is one. V gene TRBV6-5 combines with J gene TRBJ1-2; a possible D gene is TRBD1 (5 bases). The CDR3 loop spans 12 amino acids. Germline V gene lookup returns CDR1 MNHEY and CDR2 SVGAGI. Trimming shortened V by 6 bases and J by 5 bases, and 10 bases separated the two germline ends. The CDR3 coding sequence is TGTGCCAGCAGAGGGACGGCTTATGGCTACACCTTC. Translation: CASRGTAYGYTF.

This clone has a handful of counts. The genes are TRBV19 and TRBJ2-5; tentative D call: TRBD1 (5 bases). The CDR3 spans 14 residues. V was trimmed by 2 bases and J by 5 bases, leaving 12 bases between them. Germline CDR1 and CDR2: LNHDA and SQIVND (reference sequence). CDR3 nucleotide sequence: TGTGCCAGTAGTATAACAGGCGGCTACGAGACCCAGTACTTC. It encodes CASSITGGYETQYF. The complete variable domain, with remaining parts taken from reference TRBV19 and TRBJ2-5, reads DGGITQSPKYLFRKEGQNVTLSCEQNLNHDAMYWYRQDPGQGLRLIYYSQIVNDFQKGDIAEGYSVSREKKESFPLTVTSAQKNPTAFYLCASSITGGYETQYFGPGTRLLVL.

This rearrangement joins TRBV29-1 to TRBJ1-6; the D gene is possibly TRBD1 (6 bases). Trimming pared 5 bases from V and 6 bases from J, leaving 14 bases between. This CDR3 is 14 amino acids long. Per the germline V gene, CDR1 is SQVTM and CDR2 is ANQGSEA. The CDR3 reads CSVRTGMGNSPLHF. In DNA form, the CDR3 reads TGCAGCGTTCGAACAGGGATGGGTAATTCACCCCTCCACTTT.

The rearrangement joins TRBV11-2 to TRBJ2-3; 12 bases are shared with TRBD2. The ends lost 4 bases at V and 2 bases at J; junction bases unmatched: 4. Per germline, CDR1 SGHAT and CDR2 FQNNGV. The CDR3 extends over 16 amino acids. For the CDR3, the DNA is TGTGCCAGCAGCTCCGGACTAGCGGGGCCCACAGATACGCAGTATTTT. Its protein product is CASSSGLAGPTDTQYF.

This chain uses TRBV4-3 with TRBJ1-1, with D unclear. Germline CDR1 LGHNA, CDR2 YSLEER. Between the trimmed V and J ends, which lost 2 bases and 0 bases, there was a span of 13 bases. This CDR3 is built from 16 residues. DNA for the CDR3: TGCGCCAGCAGCCAATCAATAAACCGGATGAACACTGAAGCTTTCTTT. The encoded protein is CASSQSINRMNTEAFF.

V is TRBV5-1 and J is TRBJ2-5, with 11 bases matching TRBD2. CDR1 and CDR2 from the germline V gene are SGHRS and YFSETQ. The CDR3 spans 17 residues. The J segment lost 4 bases and the V segment lost 4 bases, leaving 12 bases of the junction unmatched. The CDR3 reads CASSPGGLAGGLETQYF. The CDR3 nucleotides read TGCGCCAGCAGCCCGGGGGGCCTAGCGGGAGGATTAGAGACCCAGTACTTC.

This chain joins TRBV6-5 and TRBJ2-2; D call uncertain. V dropped 6 bases and J dropped 5 bases, with 13 bases sitting between them. From germline, CDR1 is MNHEY and CDR2 SVGAGI. This CDR3 contains 14 residues. CDR3 coding DNA: TGTGCCAGCAGCCTGCACTCCGGAACCGGGGAGCTGTTTTTT. This codes for CASSLHSGTGELFF.

The chain links TRBV4-3 to TRBJ1-1; D may be TRBD1 (6 bases). CDR1 is LGHNA and CDR2 is YSLEER in the germline V gene. The CDR3 length is 19 residues. With 3 bases removed from V and 2 bases from J, the gap between germline ends came to 25 bases. CDR3 nucleotide sequence: TGCGCCAGCAGCCACCTCGGGACTTCTAACTGGGGGCCTAACACTGAAGCTTTCTTT. Translation gives CASSHLGTSNWGPNTEAFF.

This CDR3 is CASSADRGFNGYTF. The DNA for the CDR3 is TGTGCCAGCAGTGCCGACAGGGGGTTCAATGGCTACACCTTC. The rearrangement uses TRBV2 and TRBJ1-2; 9 nucleotides match TRBD1. The CDR3 loop spans 14 amino acids. The V gene's germline CDR1 is SNHLY and CDR2 FYNNEI. V lost 4 bases and J lost 6; bases outside the gene matches: 6.

The rearrangement uses TRBV7-7 and TRBJ2-5; D is possibly TRBD2 (5 bases). The CDR3 spans 15 residues. V was clipped by 2 bases and J by 5 bases, with 15 bases between them. Germline values: CDR1 SSHAT, CDR2 FNYEAQ (reference sequence). The CDR3 sequence: CASSLSSGGGETQYF. The CDR3 region has the DNA TGTGCCAGCAGCTTATCATCGGGTGGCGGGGAGACCCAGTACTTC.

This sequence joins TRBV21-1 and TRBJ1-5; the table's D call, TRBD1, was not checked against the DNA. TRBV21-1 is assigned pseudogene status. The CDR3 spans 17 residues. CDR3 residues: CASSTLGHNRGNQPQHF. The CDR3, as DNA: TGTGCCAGCAGCACTTTGGGTCATAACAGGGGCAATCAGCCCCAGCATTTT.

The chain has TRBV9 and TRBJ1-3; D gene unclear. The germline CDR1 and CDR2 sequences are SGDLS and YYNGEE. Trimming pared 0 bases from V and 0 bases from J, leaving 16 bases between. This CDR3 comprises 18 residues. In DNA form, the CDR3 reads TGTGCCAGCAGCGTAGATCCCCAGAGCCCCACCTCTGGAAACACCATATATTTT. Protein: CASSVDPQSPTSGNTIYF.

The chain links TRBV9 to TRBJ2-7; perhaps TRBD2 as D (6 bases). Germline CDR1 SGDLS, CDR2 YYNGEE. V lost 3 bases to trimming and J lost 7 bases, with 14 bases between them. The CDR3 contains 13 residues. CDR3 in amino acids: CASSEAGKGEQYF. The CDR3 coding sequence is TGTGCCAGCAGCGAGGCGGGAAAAGGTGAGCAGTACTTC.

The rearrangement uses TRBV7-9 and TRBJ1-2, with no clear D. This CDR3 spans 16 amino acids. Looked up from germline, CDR1 is SEHNR and CDR2 is FQNEAQ (reference sequence). V was clipped by 4 bases and J by 5 bases, with 20 bases between them. CDR3 DNA: TGTGCCAGCAGCTCCGACCCCTCAGGAATTGGTTATGGCTACACCTTC. This encodes CASSSDPSGIGYGYTF.

The sample holds a few counts of this clone. The CDR3 is CASSFGTSFTVEQYF. The CDR3 bases are TGTGCCAGCAGCTTTGGGACTAGCTTCACCGTCGAGCAGTACTTC. V is TRBV3-1 (or the pseudogene TRBV3-2) and J is TRBJ2-7; 9 nucleotides line up with TRBD2. V dropped 5 bases and J dropped 6; count of bases not matched to a gene: 11. The CDR3 is made up of 15 amino acids. CDR1 is LGHDT, CDR2 YNNKEL, per germline (reference sequence).

The rearrangement links TRBV5-5 to TRBJ1-2; D ambiguous. Germline values: CDR1 SGHKS, CDR2 YYEKEE (reference sequence). The CDR3 spans 13 residues. Trimming removed 4 bases from V and 0 bases from J, with 7 bases in between. The CDR3: CASSRTANYGYTF. CDR3 nucleotide sequence: TGTGCCAGCAGCCGGACGGCTAACTATGGCTACACCTTC.